The clone carrying this T cell receptor (beta chain) was detected many times. Antigen specificity is unknown. RNA was extracted from bulk tissue without any cell sorting. The library came from three nested PCR rounds adapted from ARM-PCR protocols. TCRdb re-derived calls from the multiplex PCR reads in MiXCR, one entry per CDR3 protein. Here the sample spans about 76,000 distinct CDR3 sequences, roughly 75% being singletons. In germline, CDR1 is MNHNY, CDR2 SVGAGI (reference sequence). The V end was cut by 7 bases, the J end by 12 bases, with 19 bases between. This CDR3 region has 13 residues. This specimen comes from a study of tumor and adjacent non-tumor tissue in lung cancer. The study, taken as a whole, reports: TCR diversity was significantly greater in tumor than normal lung tissue.

The chain links TRBV6-6 to TRBJ2-1; D is ambiguous. This TCR was sampled from a woman in her 70s with non-small cell lung cancer. What was sequenced was lung tumor tissue. This CDR3 is CASTDGRPGGQFF. The CDR3 DNA reads as TGTGCCAGCACGGACGGGCGACCGGGCGGGCAGTTCTTC.